This T cell receptor (beta chain) emerged from a study of T cell changes during pregnancy in multiple sclerosis. Assay: immunoSEQ multiplex PCR; the TCRdb copy retains only in-frame clones and omits some. The sample contains about 25,000 clones, over 85% of which appear only once. The input for sequencing was CD8+ T cells from peripheral blood mononuclear cells, taken in the third trimester of pregnancy. This TCR came from a female donor in good health, enrolled as a control in a pregnancy study.

The CDR3 DNA reads as TGTGCCAGTACCCTAAGGGGGTTAGATTCACCCCTCCACTTT. It encodes CASTLRGLDSPLHF. The J gene is TRBJ1-6, the V gene TRBV19; D may be TRBD1 (6 bases). Germline CDR1 is LNHDA and CDR2 is SQIVND (reference sequence). Trimming cost V 7 bases and J 8 bases, with 15 bases left between them. This CDR3 region has 14 residues.